A single sample gave rise to the 17 T cell receptor beta chains below, sequenced in a study of shared clonotypes between healthy human individuals. Terminally differentiated effector memory CD45RA+ cells were left out of the naive CD8 fraction, which was CD45RO-negative and positively selected for CCR7. The repertoire was sequenced with immunoSEQ multiplex PCR; TCRdb's copy has only in-frame clones and lacks some. This table holds approximately 1.9 million clones, roughly 95% found once. Material: naive CD8+ T cells from PBMCs. The origin of the receptors is a man between 18 and 35 years old in good health. Some clones in this sample may be carry-over from other donors' samples.

The CDR3 nucleotides are TGTGCCAGCAGCGCGCGAAGGCTAGCGGGGCCGAACACCGGGGAGCTGTTTTTT. Its translation is CASSARRLAGPNTGELFF. The chain employs TRBV9 and TRBJ2-2; 9 bases line up with TRBD2. Germline CDR1 and CDR2: SGDLS and YYNGEE. V trimming: 3 bases; J trimming: 0 bases; junction bases outside the gene matches: 9. This CDR3 has 18 amino acids.

The chain couples TRBV6-5 to TRBJ2-6; D gene ambiguous. The CDR3 extends over 13 amino acids. V shed 7 bases and J shed 1 base, with 5 bases lying between them. The germline CDR1 and CDR2 sequences are MNHEY and SVGAGI. CDR3 sequence (DNA): TGTGCCAGCACTGGGTCTGGGGCCAACGTCCTGACTTTC. Its translation: CASTGSGANVLTF.

On this clone itself: This specimen includes other DNA sequences encoding the same CDR3. The chain is built from TRBV30 and TRBJ2-5; D gene ambiguous. V was pared by 1 base and J by 1 base, with 4 bases between. Germline V lookup: CDR1 GTSNPN, CDR2 SVGIG (reference sequence). The CDR3 is 12 residues long. CDR3 DNA sequence: TGTGCCTGGAGTGGGGTCCAAGAGACCCAGTACTTC. Protein sequence: CAWSGVQETQYF.

In DNA, the CDR3 is TGTGCCAGCACCCCCGGAGGGGGGGGAGCTGAAGCTTTCTTT. The encoded protein is CASTPGGGGAEAFF. The chain uses TRBV27 and TRBJ1-1, with D possibly being TRBD1 (6 bases). The germline gives CDR1 MNHEY, CDR2 SMNVEV (reference sequence). CDR3 length: 14 amino acids. V lost 7 bases and J lost 6, with 18 bases in between.

In nucleotides, the CDR3 is TGCAGCGTTGAAACCCCGATTCTAAACGGCGGCGAAAAACTGTTTTTT. Translating it yields CSVETPILNGGEKLFF. The chain combines TRBV29-1 with TRBJ1-4; D not certain. Germline CDR1 and CDR2: SQVTM and ANQGSEA. The V end was cut by 2 bases, the J end by 8 bases, with 21 bases between. This CDR3 is 16 amino acids long.

This rearrangement joins TRBV7-2 to TRBJ1-2, with no clear D. The CDR3 length is 11 residues. Looked up from germline, CDR1 is SGHTA and CDR2 is FQGNSA. Trimming left V 2 bases short and J 6 bases short, with 4 bases between. CDR3 sequence (DNA): TGTGCCAGCAGCTTATGGGATGGCTACACCTTC. Its protein is CASSLWDGYTF.

V and J are TRBV7-9 and TRBJ2-7, with no clear D. Germline assignment: CDR1 SEHNR and CDR2 FQNEAQ (reference sequence). CDR3 size: 12 residues. Trimming pared 9 bases from V and 2 bases from J, leaving 11 bases between. CDR3 sequence reads: CARDGLAYEQYF. The CDR3 coding sequence is TGTGCCAGGGACGGCCTCGCCTACGAGCAGTACTTC. Full variable domain (missing parts from reference TRBV7-9 and TRBJ2-7): DTGVSQNPRHKITKRGQNVTFRCDPISEHNRLYWYRQTLGQGPEFLTYFQNEAQLEKSRLLSDRFSAERPKGSFSTLEIQRTEQGDSAMYLCARDGLAYEQYFGPGTRLTVT.

The chain is built from TRBV7-9 and TRBJ2-3; a possible D gene is TRBD2 (5 bases). Trimming left V 3 bases short and J 0 bases short, with 10 bases between. The CDR3 is made up of 15 amino acids. Germline V gives CDR1 SEHNR, CDR2 FQNEAQ (reference sequence). In DNA form, the CDR3 reads TGTGCCAGCAGCTTCCAAGCGGACAGCACAGATACGCAGTATTTT. The encoded protein is CASSFQADSTDTQYF.

The rearrangement joins TRBV5-1 to TRBJ2-7; the D gene is possibly TRBD1 (6 bases). Germline V gene sequence: CDR1 SGHRS, CDR2 YFSETQ. V lost 3 bases and J lost 4, with 11 bases in between. This CDR3 has 13 residues. The CDR3 nucleotides read TGCGCCAGCAGCTGGACAGCAGATTACGAGCAGTACTTC. Its protein is CASSWTADYEQYF.

The genes are TRBV30 and TRBJ1-1; 7 nucleotides agree with TRBD1. J gave up 5 bases and V 2 bases, and 5 bases lay outside the gene matches. This CDR3 has 13 amino acids. Germline V gives CDR1 GTSNPN, CDR2 SVGIG (reference sequence). The DNA for the CDR3 is TGTGCCTGGAGTTGGACAGGTCGGACTGAAGCTTTCTTT. It codes for CAWSWTGRTEAFF.

The chain's CDR3 is CASSLWGRNTGELFF. CDR3 nucleotide sequence: TGTGCCAGCAGTTTGTGGGGGCGAAACACCGGGGAGCTGTTTTTT. This sequence joins TRBV28 and TRBJ2-2, with a tentative D call TRBD1 (6 bases). The CDR3 loop spans 15 amino acids. Germline V gene data show CDR1 as MDHEN and CDR2 as SYDVKM. V was trimmed by 3 bases and J by 2 bases, leaving 10 bases between them.

The chain couples TRBV10-1 to TRBJ2-3, with 11 bases matching TRBD1. With 0 bases clipped from V and 3 bases from J, the junction kept 14 bases outside the gene matches. CDR3 size: 20 residues. Germline CDR1 WNHNN, CDR2 SYGVQD (reference sequence). In DNA form, the CDR3 reads TGCGCCAGCAGTGAGTCCGTTCCGGGACAGGGGGAGGGGGTGACAGATACGCAGTATTTT. This sequence encodes CASSESVPGQGEGVTDTQYF.

This chain links TRBV4-1 with TRBJ2-7, with D possibly matching TRBD2 (5 bases). This CDR3 is built from 14 residues. V dropped 5 bases and J dropped 5 bases, with 16 bases sitting between them. Germline V gene data show CDR1 as MGHRA and CDR2 as YSYEKL. The CDR3 nucleotides are TGCGCCAGCAGCTCCCACCCCGGAGGAGACGAGCAGTACTTC. Translating it yields CASSSHPGGDEQYF.

This clone was seen just once. The V call is TRBV4-1, the J call TRBJ2-1; no reliable D call. The germline CDR1 and CDR2 sequences are MGHRA and YSYEKL. This CDR3 spans 17 amino acids. The V gene lost 1 base and the J gene lost 0 bases, with 13 bases spanning the gap. The CDR3: CASSQAHPRGSYNEQFF. The DNA of the CDR3 is TGCGCCAGCAGCCAAGCTCATCCCCGCGGCTCCTACAATGAGCAGTTCTTC.

Worth noting for this clone: Other DNA sequences within the sample encode an identical CDR3. This chain links TRBV27 with TRBJ2-7; maybe TRBD2 (6 bases). The CDR3 is 13 residues long. V was shortened by 5 bases and J by 0 bases, with 8 bases between the two germline ends. The germline gives CDR1 MNHEY, CDR2 SMNVEV (reference sequence). The CDR3 DNA is TGTGCCAGCAGTGCGGGAAGCTCCTACGAGCAGTACTTC. Residues: CASSAGSSYEQYF.

The J gene is TRBJ2-7, the V gene TRBV7-6, with D possibly being TRBD1 (6 bases). CDR1 SGHVS and CDR2 FNYEAQ come from the germline V gene. V was trimmed by 5 bases and J by 4 bases, leaving 6 bases between them. The CDR3 is 11 residues long. CDR3 protein: CASSRGYEQYF. CDR3 in DNA: TGTGCCAGCAGCAGGGGGTACGAGCAGTACTTC.

The rearrangement links TRBV28 to TRBJ2-2; 9 positions agree with TRBD2. The V segment lost 3 bases and the J segment 7 bases; nucleotides outside the gene matches: 12. This CDR3 comprises 17 residues. The germline V gene has CDR1 MDHEN and CDR2 SYDVKM. The DNA of the CDR3 is TGTGCCAGCAGTTTTGGGGCGGCGGGAGGGCCCAGCGGGGAGCTGTTTTTT. This translates into CASSFGAAGGPSGELFF.